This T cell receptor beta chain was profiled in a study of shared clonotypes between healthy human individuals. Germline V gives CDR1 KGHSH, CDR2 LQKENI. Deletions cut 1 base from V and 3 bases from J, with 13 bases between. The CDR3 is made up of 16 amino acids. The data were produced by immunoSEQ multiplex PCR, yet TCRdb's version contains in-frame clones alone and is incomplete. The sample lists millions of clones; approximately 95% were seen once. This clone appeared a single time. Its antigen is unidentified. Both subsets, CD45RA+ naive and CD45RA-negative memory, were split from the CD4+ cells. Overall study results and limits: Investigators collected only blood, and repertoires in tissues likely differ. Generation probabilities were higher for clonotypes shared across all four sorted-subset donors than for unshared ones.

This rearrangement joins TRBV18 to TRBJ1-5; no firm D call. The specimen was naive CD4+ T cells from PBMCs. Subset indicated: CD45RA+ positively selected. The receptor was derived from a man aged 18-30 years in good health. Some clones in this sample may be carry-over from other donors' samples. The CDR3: CASSPLRVRDNQPQHF. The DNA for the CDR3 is TGTGCCAGCTCACCACTCCGAGTCAGAGACAATCAGCCCCAGCATTTT.